These 3 T cell receptor beta chains were sequenced from one sample in a study of T-cell reconstitution after alpha-beta-depleted transplantation in children. A TCRbeta library incorporating unique molecular identifiers was prepared. Each CDR3 protein gets one entry after TCRdb re-called the PCR reads with MiXCR. This table has approximately 630,000 distinct CDR3 sequences, under 15% appearing once. The specimen comprised PBMCs, sampled before TCRalphabeta/CD19-depleted stem cell transplant. The origin of the receptors is a girl aged 2 to 10 with congenital amegakaryocytic thrombocytopenia, due to receive a stem cell transplant.

There are a few counts of this clonotype. The chain links TRBV6-4 to TRBJ2-2, with TRBD2 matching over 10 bases. J was trimmed by 5 bases and V by 8 bases; bases with no gene match: 8. From germline, CDR1 is MRHNA and CDR2 SNTAGT. The CDR3 is 15 amino acids. CDR3 nucleotides: TGTGCCAGCGCCGGGACTAGCGACGGGACCGGGGAGCTGTTTTTT. Translating it yields CASAGTSDGTGELFF.

The chain uses TRBV20-1 and TRBJ2-7; possibly TRBD2 for D (5 bases). The CDR3 runs 15 residues. Germline V gives CDR1 DFQATT, CDR2 SNEGSKA (reference sequence). V lost 3 bases and J 5 bases, leaving 20 bases between the germline ends. CDR3 protein: CSARTARDLGDEQYF. The CDR3 nucleotides read TGCAGTGCTAGGACGGCCCGGGATTTGGGAGACGAGCAGTACTTC.

In this sample, this clonotype turned up many times. The chain combines TRBV6-4 with TRBJ2-3; D is ambiguous. Germline CDR1 and CDR2: MRHNA and SNTAGT. Trimming removed 4 bases at V and 0 bases at J, with 11 bases between. The CDR3 spans 15 residues. DNA of the CDR3: TGTGCCAGCAGTGTTGACCTCTCGAGCACAGATACGCAGTATTTT. Protein: CASSVDLSSTDTQYF.